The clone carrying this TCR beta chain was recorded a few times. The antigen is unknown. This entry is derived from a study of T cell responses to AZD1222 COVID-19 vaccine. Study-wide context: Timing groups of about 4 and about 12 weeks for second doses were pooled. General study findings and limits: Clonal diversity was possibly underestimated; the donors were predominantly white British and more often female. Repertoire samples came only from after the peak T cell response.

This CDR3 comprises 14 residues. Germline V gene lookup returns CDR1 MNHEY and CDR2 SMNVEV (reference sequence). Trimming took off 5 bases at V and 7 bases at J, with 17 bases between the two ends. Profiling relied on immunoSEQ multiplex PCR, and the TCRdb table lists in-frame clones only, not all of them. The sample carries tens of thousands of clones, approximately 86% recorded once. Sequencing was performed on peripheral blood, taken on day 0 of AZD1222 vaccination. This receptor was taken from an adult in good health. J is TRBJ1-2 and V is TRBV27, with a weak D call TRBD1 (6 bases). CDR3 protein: CASSSGQGGSGYTF. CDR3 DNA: TGTGCCAGCAGTAGCGGACAAGGGGGGAGTGGCTACACCTTC.